Below are 23 T cell receptor beta chains sequenced from a single sample in a study of T cells and Merkel cell carcinoma outcomes. Method: immunoSEQ multiplex PCR; TCRdb's copy keeps in-frame clones and lacks some. The table shows roughly 14,000 clones, with over 70% occurring only once. The sequencing input was tumor tissue from Merkel cell carcinoma. All receptors derive from a human donor with Merkel cell carcinoma.

The gene calls are TRBV5-5 and TRBJ1-5; D ambiguous. Trimming stripped 4 bases from V and 5 bases from J, with 7 bases between. The CDR3 sequence is 12 residues long. Germline CDR1 reads SGHKS; CDR2 reads YYEKEE (reference sequence). CDR3 sequence (DNA): TGTGCCAGCAGCGTGACGGATCAGCCCCAGCATTTT. Its translation is CASSVTDQPQHF.

In its sample, this clone was seen once. V usage is TRBV18 and J usage is TRBJ2-5; D remains ambiguous. V was trimmed by 0 bases and J by 5 bases, leaving 10 bases between them. Germline CDR1 and CDR2: KGHSH and LQKENI. This CDR3 contains 14 residues. CDR3 loop: CASSPPRGAETQYF. The CDR3 nucleotides read TGTGCCAGCTCACCACCAAGAGGAGCCGAGACCCAGTACTTC.

This chain links TRBV4-1 with TRBJ2-3, with 7 bases lining up with TRBD1. V lost 1 base, J lost 2 bases, and 3 bases stayed unmatched. Germline CDR1 reads MGHRA; CDR2 reads YSYEKL. The CDR3 is 15 residues long. The CDR3 DNA reads as TGCGCCAGCAGCCAAGGAGGGGGCAACACAGATACGCAGTATTTT. This translates into CASSQGGGNTDTQYF.

The chain recombines TRBV6-1 with TRBJ2-5, with no clear D. Germline V lookup: CDR1 MNHNS, CDR2 SASEGT. The CDR3 sequence is 15 residues long. The V gene lost 4 bases and the J gene lost 2 bases, with 14 bases spanning the gap. The CDR3 loop is CASSVPVAVQETQYF. The CDR3 nucleotides are TGTGCCAGCAGTGTGCCTGTAGCCGTACAAGAGACCCAGTACTTC.

The gene calls are TRBV30 and TRBJ1-5; D not resolved. CDR1 is GTSNPN, CDR2 SVGIG, per germline (reference sequence). The length of the CDR3 is 14 residues. V dropped 0 bases and J dropped 1 base, with 7 bases sitting between them. As DNA, the CDR3 is TGTGCCTGGAGTGTAGCTGGGAGCAATCAGCCCCAGCATTTT. Protein sequence: CAWSVAGSNQPQHF.

This chain connects TRBV20-1 to TRBJ1-1; D is unclear. CDR3 size: 9 residues. Trimming took 8 bases from V and 7 from J, leaving 8 bases between them. Germline V gene lookup returns CDR1 DFQATT and CDR2 SNEGSKA (reference sequence). The DNA for the CDR3 is TGCAGTCCCGGAGGTGAAGCTTTCTTT. This encodes CSPGGEAFF.

This chain links TRBV5-1 with TRBJ1-1, with a weak D call TRBD1 (5 bases). The CDR3 totals 19 residues. CDR1 is SGHRS, CDR2 YFSETQ, per germline. V dropped 4 bases and J dropped 0 bases, with 25 bases sitting between them. CDR3 bases: TGCGCCAGCAGCCAGGACATATCCTTGGGGCCGTTGATGAACACTGAAGCTTTCTTT. This gives the protein CASSQDISLGPLMNTEAFF.

The CDR3 protein is CASSLMAWGDNEQFF. As DNA, the CDR3 is TGTGCCAGCAGCTTGATGGCTTGGGGGGACAATGAGCAGTTCTTC. The chain joins TRBV5-5 to TRBJ2-1, with D possibly TRBD2 on 6 matching bases. The CDR3 is 15 residues long. V was shortened by 1 base and J by 5 bases, with 13 bases between the two germline ends. CDR1 SGHKS and CDR2 YYEKEE come from the germline V gene (reference sequence). Supplemented by reference TRBV5-5 and TRBJ2-1, the full variable domain reads DAGVTQSPTHLIKTRGQQVTLRCSPISGHKSVSWYQQVLGQGPQFIFQYYEKEERGRGNFPDRFSARQFPNYSSELNVNALLLGDSALYLCASSLMAWGDNEQFFGPGTRLTVL.

The rearrangement uses TRBV5-1 and TRBJ2-5; 9 bases align to TRBD1. Germline CDR1 is SGHRS and CDR2 is YFSETQ. Trimming at V came to 3 bases and at J to 3 bases, leaving 3 bases not matched to a gene. The CDR3 is 14 residues long. CDR3: CASSWGQGKETQYF. The CDR3 DNA reads as TGCGCCAGCAGCTGGGGACAGGGAAAAGAGACCCAGTACTTC. Based on the CDR3 plus reference TRBV5-1 and TRBJ2-5, the full variable domain is KAGVTQTPRYLIKTRGQQVTLSCSPISGHRSVSWYQQTPGQGLQFLFEYFSETQRNKGNFPGRFSGRQFSNSRSEMNVSTLELGDSALYLCASSWGQGKETQYFGPGTRLLVL.

The rearrangement uses TRBV19 and TRBJ2-7, with a possible D match to TRBD2 (6 bases). This CDR3 comprises 14 residues. Deletions cut 1 base from V and 3 bases from J, with 10 bases between. The V gene's germline CDR1 is LNHDA and CDR2 SQIVND (reference sequence). CDR3 in DNA: TGTGCCAGTAGTATAGCGGCCGGGGGCTACGAGCAGTACTTC. As protein: CASSIAAGGYEQYF.

Only a few counts were recorded for this clone. This CDR3 reads CASSLDRGGEQFF. The CDR3, as DNA: TGCGCCAGCAGCTTGGACCGGGGGGGTGAGCAGTTCTTC. V usage is TRBV5-1 and J usage is TRBJ2-1, with 8 bases fitting TRBD2. The CDR3 is 13 amino acids. Germline V gives CDR1 SGHRS, CDR2 YFSETQ. Losses at the gene ends were 0 bases for V and 9 bases for J; bases not matched to a gene: 2.

The chain combines TRBV2 with TRBJ2-5; D gene ambiguous. This CDR3 is built from 12 residues. Germline V CDR1 and CDR2: SNHLY, FYNNEI. Trimming removed 0 bases from V and 5 bases from J, with 4 bases in between. The DNA for the CDR3 is TGTGCCAGCAGTGAAGCGCTGGAGACCCAGTACTTC. This gives the protein CASSEALETQYF. Filled out from reference TRBV2 and TRBJ2-5, the complete variable domain reads EPEVTQTPSHQVTQMGQEVILRCVPISNHLYFYWYRQILGQKVEFLVSFYNNEISEKSEIFDDQFSVERPDGSNFTLKIRSTKLEDSAMYFCASSEALETQYFGPGTRLLVL.

In this sample, this clone turned up once. The chain employs TRBV6-5 and TRBJ2-1; possibly TRBD2 for D (5 bases). The CDR3 runs to 11 residues. Germline-derived CDR1 and CDR2 are MNHEY and SVGAGI. V was trimmed by 8 bases and J by 11 bases, leaving 13 bases between them. CDR3 loop: CASGHTGKQFF. Here the CDR3 DNA reads TGTGCCAGCGGCCATACGGGGAAGCAGTTCTTC.

The chain uses TRBV19 and TRBJ2-6; no firm D call. The germline V gene encodes CDR1 LNHDA and CDR2 SQIVND (reference sequence). The CDR3 covers 13 residues. Trimming removed 5 bases at V and 1 base at J, with 3 bases between. Here the CDR3 reads CASSRSGANVLTF. CDR3 sequence (DNA): TGTGCCAGTAGTCGGTCTGGGGCCAACGTCCTGACTTTC.

The genes are TRBV10-3 and TRBJ2-1; D gene ambiguous. The germline gives CDR1 ENHRY, CDR2 SYGVKD. Trimming removed 2 bases from V and 7 bases from J, with 3 bases in between. The CDR3 is made up of 11 amino acids. The CDR3 nucleotides read TGTGCCATCAGTGAGCGGAATGAGCAGTTCTTC. Translation: CAISERNEQFF.

The V call is TRBV6-1, the J call TRBJ1-5; 7 bases map to TRBD1. Trimming cost V 6 bases and J 7 bases; bases outside gene matches: 6. Germline CDR1 MNHNS, CDR2 SASEGT. The CDR3 spans 13 residues. The DNA for the CDR3 is TGTGCCAGCAGAACGGACAGGATACAGCCCCAGCATTTT. This encodes CASRTDRIQPQHF.

This clone was observed a single time. One end of the junction is discordant with germline, which a read error may explain. Other nucleotide sequences from this sample produce the same CDR3. The rearrangement links TRBV18 to TRBJ2-3, with D perhaps being TRBD1 or TRBD2 (5 bases each). Germline-derived CDR1 and CDR2 are KGHSH and LQKENI. The CDR3 extends over 14 amino acids. The CDR3 DNA is TGTGCCAGCTCACCAAAAATCGGGGCAGATACGCAATATTTT. Translation: CASSPKIGADTQYF.

This clone was detected only a few times. The rearrangement joins TRBV6-1 to TRBJ1-2, with D uncertain. V lost 0 bases to trimming and J lost 7 bases, with 9 bases between them. Germline assignment: CDR1 MNHNS and CDR2 SASEGT. This CDR3 region has 13 residues. The CDR3 spells CASSEAIIAGYTF. DNA of the CDR3: TGTGCCAGCAGTGAAGCGATTATAGCTGGCTACACCTTC.

The V gene is TRBV15, the J gene TRBJ2-3; 10 bases are a match to TRBD2. This CDR3 has 22 amino acids. Germline CDR1 and CDR2: LNHNV and YYDKDF (reference sequence). Trimming took 0 bases from V and 4 from J; bases not matched to a gene: 22. CDR3 sequence reads: CATSRDLAGPLMSGRAADTQYF. CDR3 in DNA: TGTGCCACCAGCAGAGATCTGGCAGGGCCTCTTATGAGCGGGAGGGCCGCAGATACGCAGTATTTT.

The rearrangement links TRBV30 to TRBJ1-2, with D uncertain. The V end was cut by 1 base, the J end by 3 bases, with 12 bases between. The CDR3 sequence is 14 residues long. Per germline, CDR1 GTSNPN and CDR2 SVGIG (reference sequence). CDR3 sequence reads: CAWSDPGIHYGYTF. CDR3 bases: TGTGCCTGGAGTGACCCCGGAATACACTATGGCTACACCTTC. The complete variable domain, with remaining parts taken from reference TRBV30 and TRBJ1-2, reads SQTIHQWPATLVQPVGSPLSLECTVEGTSNPNLYWYRQAAGRGLQLLFYSVGIGQISSEVPQNLSASRPQDRQFILSSKKLLLSDSGFYLCAWSDPGIHYGYTFGSGTRLTVV.

The chain uses TRBV11-3 and TRBJ2-4, with 9 bases lining up with TRBD1. V lost 5 bases to trimming and J lost 7 bases; unmatched junction nucleotides: 3. CDR1 and CDR2 (germline): SGHNT, YENEEA. The CDR3 has 13 amino acids. As DNA, the CDR3 is TGTGCCAGCAGCCTGGGGACAGGGAACATTCAGTACTTC. Amino acid sequence: CASSLGTGNIQYF.

The chain uses TRBV21-1 and TRBJ1-5; the DNA was not used to check the table's D call, TRBD1. TRBV21-1 is designated a pseudogene. This CDR3 is 15 amino acids long. CDR3 coding DNA: TGTGCCAGCAGCAAAGGATTGCAGTGCAATCAGCCCCAGCATTTT. This sequence encodes CASSKGLQCNQPQHF.

CDR3: CASKGGGYIDTQYF. As DNA, the CDR3 is TGTGCCAGCAAGGGCGGAGGCTACATAGATACGCAGTATTTT. V and J are TRBV28 and TRBJ2-3; maybe TRBD2 (5 bases). CDR1 is MDHEN, CDR2 SYDVKM, per germline. This CDR3 is built from 14 residues. V was trimmed by 7 bases and J by 5 bases, leaving 16 bases between them.